The 21 T cell receptor beta chains given below trace back to one sample, sequenced in a study of blood T cell repertoires in COVID-19 (dated by TCRdb to between 2020 and 2021). Libraries were prepared through the immunoSEQ multiplex PCR assay. TCRdb re-hosts the immuneACCESS table, in-frame sequences only. Its copies lack some clones; in the studies checked, an unresolved V gene accounts for under half of them, and the cause for the rest is not known. Recorded for this sample are 200,000 to 250,000 clones; 70% to 90% of them occurred a single time. The leading ten clones occupy about 3% of the sample. What was sequenced was peripheral blood. All receptors come from a woman in her 30s who had recovered from COVID-19.

V and J are TRBV20-1 and TRBJ2-5, with 9 positions matching TRBD2. V trimming: 3 bases; J trimming: 5 bases; junction bases outside the gene matches: 10. Looked up from germline, CDR1 is DFQATT and CDR2 is SNEGSKA (reference sequence). CDR3 length equals 15 residues. In DNA, the CDR3 is TGCAGTGCTAGTTTAATGCGGGGGGGCGAGGAGACCCAGTACTTC. Amino acid sequence: CSASLMRGGEETQYF.

This clone was seen a single time. The V and J genes are TRBV18 and TRBJ2-4; maybe TRBD1 (5 bases). Trimming removed 3 bases from V and 7 bases from J, with 10 bases in between. This CDR3 contains 13 residues. The germline V gene encodes CDR1 KGHSH and CDR2 LQKENI. CDR3 sequence reads: CASSPDTGNIQYF. The CDR3 region has the DNA TGTGCCAGCTCACCGGACACCGGTAACATTCAGTACTTC.

The chain employs TRBV5-1 and TRBJ2-3; TRBD2 aligns across 14 bases. CDR1 and CDR2 (germline): SGHRS, YFSETQ. J gave up 1 base and V 0 bases, and 4 bases lay outside the gene matches. The CDR3 is 18 amino acids. CDR3 in DNA: TGCGCCAGCAGCTTGGTTGGGACTAGCGGGGGCCGCACAGATACGCAGTATTTT. Translating it yields CASSLVGTSGGRTDTQYF. Full variable domain (outside the CDR3, taken from reference TRBV5-1 and TRBJ2-3): KAGVTQTPRYLIKTRGQQVTLSCSPISGHRSVSWYQQTPGQGLQFLFEYFSETQRNKGNFPGRFSGRQFSNSRSEMNVSTLELGDSALYLCASSLVGTSGGRTDTQYFGPGTRLTVL.

This clone has a handful of counts. The J gene is TRBJ1-2, the V gene TRBV12-3 or TRBV12-4; D is perhaps TRBD1 (6 bases). The CDR3 sequence is 13 residues long. Trimming took off 4 bases at V and 8 bases at J, with 14 bases between the two ends. CDR3: CASSSAGAGGYTF. In nucleotides, the CDR3 is TGTGCCAGCAGTTCCGCAGGGGCAGGGGGCTACACCTTC.

This clone has more than one count but fewer than ten. The CDR3 here is CATSDRRGGSLNEQFF. The CDR3 DNA reads as TGTGCCACCAGTGATCGGCGCGGGGGCTCCCTCAATGAGCAGTTCTTC. The chain has TRBV24-1 and TRBJ2-1, with TRBD2 as a possible D gene (7 bases). This CDR3 has 16 residues. The V gene lost 3 bases and the J gene lost 6 bases, with 17 bases spanning the gap. Germline loops: CDR1 KGHDR, CDR2 SFDVKD.

The chain couples TRBV20-1 to TRBJ1-1, with D maybe TRBD1 (5 bases). The germline gives CDR1 DFQATT, CDR2 SNEGSKA (reference sequence). This CDR3 comprises 11 residues. V lost 7 bases, J lost 6 bases, and 12 bases lay in between. CDR3: CSGRVGAEAFF. The CDR3, as DNA: TGCAGTGGCAGGGTCGGCGCTGAAGCTTTCTTT.

The chain has TRBV7-2 and TRBJ2-5, with unresolved D. The CDR3 extends over 14 amino acids. Trimming took 1 base from V and 6 from J, leaving 12 bases between them. Germline CDR1 reads SGHTA; CDR2 reads FQGNSA. CDR3 residues: CASSLDFDSKTQYF. Here the CDR3 DNA reads TGTGCCAGCAGCTTAGATTTTGATAGCAAGACCCAGTACTTC.

This chain connects TRBV7-9 to TRBJ2-1; a possible D gene is TRBD2 (7 bases). Germline values: CDR1 SEHNR, CDR2 FQNEAQ (reference sequence). V was clipped by 5 bases and J by 4 bases, with 18 bases between them. The CDR3 consists of 16 residues. The CDR3 spells CASSPRRGGAYNEQFF. The CDR3 DNA reads as TGTGCCAGCAGCCCCAGGAGGGGGGGGGCTTACAATGAGCAGTTCTTC.

The chain couples TRBV9 to TRBJ2-1, with 15 bases identical to TRBD2. Germline trimming cut 2 bases from V and 11 bases from J; bases unmatched to any gene: 5. The CDR3 is 15 residues long. Germline CDR1 reads SGDLS; CDR2 reads YYNGEE. CDR3: CASSVLGLAGGQQFF. In nucleotides, the CDR3 is TGTGCCAGCAGCGTCCTCGGACTAGCGGGGGGGCAGCAGTTCTTC.

The rearrangement joins TRBV6-5 to TRBJ1-2; the match to TRBD1 covers 7 bases. The CDR3 is made up of 15 amino acids. V dropped 4 bases and J dropped 2; count of bases not matched to a gene: 7. The germline CDR1 and CDR2 sequences are MNHEY and SVGAGI. CDR3 DNA: TGTGCCAGCAGTTTGGGACAGCAGAAAAACTATGGCTACACCTTC. This codes for CASSLGQQKNYGYTF.

This clone is a singleton in its sample. The chain links TRBV4-1 to TRBJ2-3, with unresolved D. From germline, CDR1 is MGHRA and CDR2 YSYEKL. CDR3 length: 13 amino acids. Trimming pared 4 bases from V and 4 bases from J, leaving 9 bases between. The CDR3 is CASSLPSSDTQYF. The CDR3 DNA reads as TGCGCCAGCAGCCTCCCGAGCTCAGATACGCAGTATTTT.

This clone was recorded only once. For the CDR3, the DNA is TGCGCCAGCAGCATCGGACTAGCGGGGACCTACGAGCAGTACTTC. Translated, it gives CASSIGLAGTYEQYF. The rearrangement joins TRBV5-1 to TRBJ2-7, with 12 bases fitting TRBD2. The germline V gene encodes CDR1 SGHRS and CDR2 YFSETQ. The J segment lost 2 bases and the V segment lost 4 bases, leaving 4 bases of the junction unmatched. The CDR3 loop spans 15 amino acids.

The chain recombines TRBV9 with TRBJ2-7, with TRBD2 matching 8 bases. The CDR3 contains 16 residues. Germline V gene data show CDR1 as SGDLS and CDR2 as YYNGEE. V shed 4 bases, J shed 2 bases, and the junction held 11 bases outside the gene matches. The CDR3 nucleotides are TGTGCCAGCAGCCTCTCAGCGGGGGCCTGGACCTACGAGCAGTACTTC. This sequence encodes CASSLSAGAWTYEQYF.

The chain joins TRBV2 to TRBJ1-2, with TRBD1 as a possible D gene (6 bases). This CDR3 contains 13 residues. V was trimmed by 7 bases and J by 8 bases, leaving 17 bases between them. Germline V gives CDR1 SNHLY, CDR2 FYNNEI. The CDR3, as DNA: TGTGCCAGCATTAGCTTGCAGGGGAAAGGCTACACCTTC. Protein: CASISLQGKGYTF.

The chain employs TRBV6-5 and TRBJ1-6; D remains ambiguous. Germline V gene data show CDR1 as MNHEY and CDR2 as SVGAGI. CDR3 length: 14 residues. Trimming took off 2 bases at V and 10 bases at J, with 12 bases between the two ends. As DNA, the CDR3 is TGTGCCAGCAGTTACCCGAGCGGTGGGTCACCCCTCCACTTT. The encoded protein is CASSYPSGGSPLHF.

The CDR3 protein is CASSLAAVRGNSPLHF. The DNA of the CDR3 is TGTGCCAGCAGCCTCGCGGCCGTCCGGGGTAATTCACCCCTCCACTTT. The J gene is TRBJ1-6, the V gene TRBV11-1; D gene ambiguous. Germline V gene lookup returns CDR1 SGHAT and CDR2 FQDESV (reference sequence). V lost 5 bases to trimming and J lost 6 bases, with 17 bases between them. The CDR3 extends over 16 amino acids.

This clone has a single count. The V call is TRBV5-4, the J call TRBJ2-7; 7 bases are shared with TRBD2. The V and J ends lost 3 bases and 0 bases, in that order; junction bases with no gene match: 6. CDR1 and CDR2 (germline): SGHNT, YYREEE (reference sequence). This CDR3 comprises 15 residues. In nucleotides, the CDR3 is TGTGCCAGCAGCTCTTTGGGGGGGAACTCCTACGAGCAGTACTTC. This codes for CASSSLGGNSYEQYF.

The chain recombines TRBV4-3 with TRBJ2-5; TRBD2 aligns across 9 bases. CDR3 length equals 16 residues. The J segment lost 4 bases and the V segment lost 0 bases, leaving 6 bases of the junction unmatched. From germline, CDR1 is LGHNA and CDR2 YSLEER. CDR3 region: CASSQDAGGLGETQYF. CDR3 in DNA: TGCGCCAGCAGCCAAGACGCGGGGGGGCTCGGAGAGACCCAGTACTTC.

The chain uses TRBV27 and TRBJ1-6, with D maybe TRBD1 (5 bases). From germline, CDR1 is MNHEY and CDR2 SMNVEV (reference sequence). V dropped 4 bases and J dropped 2 bases, with 15 bases sitting between them. CDR3 length: 17 amino acids. CDR3 sequence (DNA): TGTGCCAGCAGTTACTCAAACCGGGGGGCCTATAATTCACCCCTCCACTTT. This sequence encodes CASSYSNRGAYNSPLHF.

The chain couples TRBV5-1 to TRBJ2-3, with 12 bases that match TRBD2. CDR1 and CDR2 from the germline V gene are SGHRS and YFSETQ. J lost 6 bases, V lost 4 bases, and 9 bases had no gene match. CDR3 length equals 16 residues. CDR3 sequence: CASSPRTSGAADTQYF. CDR3 nucleotide sequence: TGCGCCAGCAGCCCAAGGACTAGCGGGGCGGCCGATACGCAGTATTTT.

This chain uses TRBV2 with TRBJ1-1; no clear D. The CDR3 spans 12 residues. Germline assignment: CDR1 SNHLY and CDR2 FYNNEI. Trimming cost V 4 bases and J 0 bases, with 3 bases left between them. The CDR3 nucleotides are TGTGCCAGCAGTGCCGTGAACACTGAAGCTTTCTTT. This translates into CASSAVNTEAFF.